This TCR beta chain was sequenced in a study of human T cells and chemical hapten exposure. Study as a whole: Patients got weekly scalp diphenylcyclopropenone doses over the approximately 24-week study.

Single cDNA molecules in the library carried unique molecular identifiers attached during preparation. TCRdb re-called the RACE reads through MiXCR, storing one row per CDR3 protein. The table includes 190,000 or so distinct CDR3 sequences, approximately 26% detected once. This clonotype was counted between two and nine times. Its antigen is unidentified. As to time point: patch test 3, about 24 weeks after DPC sensitization. Described treatment: therapeutic diphenylcyclopropenone sensitization with weekly scalp DPC. Study-level results: As the donors had alopecia, their immune response may differ from healthy people's. Controls formed significantly fewer large CDR3 similarity clusters than expanded TCRs did.

The TCR was taken from a woman aged 40 to 50 with alopecia areata. Some clones in this sample may be carry-over from other donors' samples. The sequenced sample was whole blood, obtained in connection with sensitization to the hapten diphenylcyclopropenone (DPC).

Here the CDR3 DNA reads TGTGCCAGCAGTTACAGACTAGCGGGAGCCGGCGAGACCCAGTACTTC. It specifies CASSYRLAGAGETQYF. The chain links TRBV6-2 or TRBV6-3 to TRBJ2-5, with 12 nucleotides matching TRBD2. The germline gives CDR1 MNHEY, CDR2 SVGEGT. V was pared by 2 bases and J by 5 bases, with 6 bases of the junction left unmatched. This CDR3 has 16 residues.